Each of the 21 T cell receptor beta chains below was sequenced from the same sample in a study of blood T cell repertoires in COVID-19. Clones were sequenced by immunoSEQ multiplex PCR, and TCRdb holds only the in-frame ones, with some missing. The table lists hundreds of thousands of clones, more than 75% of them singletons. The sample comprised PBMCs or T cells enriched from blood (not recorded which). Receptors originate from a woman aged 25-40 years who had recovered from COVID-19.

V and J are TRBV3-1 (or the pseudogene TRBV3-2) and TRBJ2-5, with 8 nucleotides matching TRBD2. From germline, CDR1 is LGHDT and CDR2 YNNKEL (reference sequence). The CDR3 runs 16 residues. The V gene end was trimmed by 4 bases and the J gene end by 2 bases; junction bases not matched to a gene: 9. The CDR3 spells CASSLDIGTRQETQYF. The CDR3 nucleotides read TGTGCCAGCAGCCTAGATATCGGGACTAGGCAAGAGACCCAGTACTTC.

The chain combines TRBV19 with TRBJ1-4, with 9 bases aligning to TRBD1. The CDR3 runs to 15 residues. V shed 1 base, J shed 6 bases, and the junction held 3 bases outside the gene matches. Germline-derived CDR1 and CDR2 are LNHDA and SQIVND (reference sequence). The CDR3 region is CASSIGGTGHEKLFF. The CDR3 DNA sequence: TGTGCCAGTAGTATAGGTGGGACAGGGCATGAAAAACTGTTTTTT.

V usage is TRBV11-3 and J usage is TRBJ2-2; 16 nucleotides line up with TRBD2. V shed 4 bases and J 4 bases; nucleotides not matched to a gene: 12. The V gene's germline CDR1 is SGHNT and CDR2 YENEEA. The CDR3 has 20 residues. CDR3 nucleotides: TGTGCCAGCAGCTACGCTCCGGGACTAGCGGGGGGGCTTAGCACCGGGGAGCTGTTTTTT. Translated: CASSYAPGLAGGLSTGELFF.

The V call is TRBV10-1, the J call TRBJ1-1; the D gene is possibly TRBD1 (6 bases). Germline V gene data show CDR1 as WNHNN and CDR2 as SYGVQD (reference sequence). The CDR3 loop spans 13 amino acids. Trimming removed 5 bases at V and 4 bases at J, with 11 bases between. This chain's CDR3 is CASSLQGSTEAFF. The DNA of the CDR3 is TGCGCCAGCAGTCTACAGGGATCCACTGAAGCTTTCTTT.

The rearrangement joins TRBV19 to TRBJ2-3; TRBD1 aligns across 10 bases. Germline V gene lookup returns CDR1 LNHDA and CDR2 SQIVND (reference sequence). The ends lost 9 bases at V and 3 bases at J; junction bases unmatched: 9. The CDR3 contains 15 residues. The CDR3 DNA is TGTGCCAGCAGACAGGGGGCCACCCTAACAGATACGCAGTATTTT. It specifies CASRQGATLTDTQYF.

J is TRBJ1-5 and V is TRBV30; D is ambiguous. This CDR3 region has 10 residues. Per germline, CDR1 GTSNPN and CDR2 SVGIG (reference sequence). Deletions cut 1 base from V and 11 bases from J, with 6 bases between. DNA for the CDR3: TGTGCCTGGAGTGGAGGATCCCAGCATTTT. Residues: CAWSGGSQHF.

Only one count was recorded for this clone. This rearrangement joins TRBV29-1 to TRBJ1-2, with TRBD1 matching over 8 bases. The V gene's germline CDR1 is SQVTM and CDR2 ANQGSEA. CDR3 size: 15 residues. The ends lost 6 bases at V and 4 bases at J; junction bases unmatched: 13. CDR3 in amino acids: CSVRGSGQEFYGYTF. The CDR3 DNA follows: TGCAGCGTCCGGGGGTCGGGACAGGAATTCTATGGCTACACCTTC.

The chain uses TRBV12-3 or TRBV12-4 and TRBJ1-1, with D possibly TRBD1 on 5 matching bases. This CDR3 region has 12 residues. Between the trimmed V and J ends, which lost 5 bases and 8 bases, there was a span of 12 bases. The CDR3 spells CASSRGEGEAFF. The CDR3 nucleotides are TGTGCCAGCAGTCGGGGGGAAGGGGAAGCTTTCTTT.

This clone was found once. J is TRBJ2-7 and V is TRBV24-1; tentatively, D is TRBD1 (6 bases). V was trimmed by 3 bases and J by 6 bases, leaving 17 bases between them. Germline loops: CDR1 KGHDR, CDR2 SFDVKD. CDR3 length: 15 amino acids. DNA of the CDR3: TGTGCCACCAGTGATCCCCGGGACAATTGGTCCGAGCAGTACTTC. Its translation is CATSDPRDNWSEQYF.

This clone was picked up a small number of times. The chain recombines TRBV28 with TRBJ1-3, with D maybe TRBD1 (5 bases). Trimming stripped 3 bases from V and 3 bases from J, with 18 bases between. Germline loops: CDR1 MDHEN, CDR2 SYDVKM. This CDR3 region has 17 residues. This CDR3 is CASSFAPGEGFGNTIYF. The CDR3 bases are TGTGCCAGCAGTTTCGCCCCGGGGGAGGGTTTTGGAAACACCATATATTTT.

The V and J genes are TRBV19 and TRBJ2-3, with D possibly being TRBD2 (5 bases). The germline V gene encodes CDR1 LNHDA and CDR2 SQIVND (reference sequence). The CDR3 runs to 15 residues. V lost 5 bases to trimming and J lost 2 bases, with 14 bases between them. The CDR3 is CASSGQARDTDTQYF. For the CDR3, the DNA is TGTGCCAGTAGTGGCCAGGCTCGGGACACAGATACGCAGTATTTT.

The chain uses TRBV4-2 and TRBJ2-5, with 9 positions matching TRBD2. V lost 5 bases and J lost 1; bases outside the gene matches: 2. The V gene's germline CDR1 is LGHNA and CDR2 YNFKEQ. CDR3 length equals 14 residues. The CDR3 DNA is TGTGCCAGCAGCTCGACTAGCGGCCAAGAGACCCAGTACTTC. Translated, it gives CASSSTSGQETQYF.

CDR3 DNA: TGCGCCAGCCGAACCGGGACAGGGGCAACTAACTATGGCTACACCTTC. Protein: CASRTGTGATNYGYTF. This chain uses TRBV5-1 with TRBJ1-2; 10 positions match TRBD1. The CDR3 is 16 amino acids. V lost 7 bases, J lost 0 bases, and 9 bases stayed unmatched. The germline gives CDR1 SGHRS, CDR2 YFSETQ.

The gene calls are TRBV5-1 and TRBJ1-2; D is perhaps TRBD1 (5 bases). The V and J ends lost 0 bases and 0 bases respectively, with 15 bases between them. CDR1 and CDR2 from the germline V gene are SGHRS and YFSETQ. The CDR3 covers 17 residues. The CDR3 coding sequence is TGCGCCAGCAGCTTGGTAACCTCCAGGGTGGCTAACTATGGCTACACCTTC. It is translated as CASSLVTSRVANYGYTF.

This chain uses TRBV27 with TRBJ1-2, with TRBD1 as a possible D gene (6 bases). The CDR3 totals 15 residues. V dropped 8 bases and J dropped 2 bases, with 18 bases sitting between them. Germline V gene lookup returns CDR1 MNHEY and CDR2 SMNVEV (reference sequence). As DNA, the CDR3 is TGTGCCAGCGGGTCCCACCGGGGGGCCAACTATGGCTACACCTTC. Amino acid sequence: CASGSHRGANYGYTF.

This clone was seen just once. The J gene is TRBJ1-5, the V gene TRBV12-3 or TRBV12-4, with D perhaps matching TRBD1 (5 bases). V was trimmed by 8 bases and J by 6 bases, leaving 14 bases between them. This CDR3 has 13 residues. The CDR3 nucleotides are TGTGCCAGCGTCGGGGGGGAGCGTCAGCCCCAGCATTTT. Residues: CASVGGERQPQHF.

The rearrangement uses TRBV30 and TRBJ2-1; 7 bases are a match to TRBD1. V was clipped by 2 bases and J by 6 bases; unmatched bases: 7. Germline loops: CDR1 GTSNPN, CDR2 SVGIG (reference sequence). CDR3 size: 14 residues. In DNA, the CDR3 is TGTGCCTGGAGTTGGGAGACAGGGTTCAATGAGCAGTTCTTC. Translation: CAWSWETGFNEQFF. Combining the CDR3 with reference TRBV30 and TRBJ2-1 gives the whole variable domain SQTIHQWPATLVQPVGSPLSLECTVEGTSNPNLYWYRQAAGRGLQLLFYSVGIGQISSEVPQNLSASRPQDRQFILSSKKLLLSDSGFYLCAWSWETGFNEQFFGPGTRLTVL.

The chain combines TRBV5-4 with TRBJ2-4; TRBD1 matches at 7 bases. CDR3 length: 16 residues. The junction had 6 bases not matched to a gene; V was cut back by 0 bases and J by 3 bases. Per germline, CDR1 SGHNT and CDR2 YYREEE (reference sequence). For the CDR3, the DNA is TGTGCCAGCAGCTTGGAAGGGGGCGCGGTCAAAAACATTCAGTACTTC. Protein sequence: CASSLEGGAVKNIQYF.

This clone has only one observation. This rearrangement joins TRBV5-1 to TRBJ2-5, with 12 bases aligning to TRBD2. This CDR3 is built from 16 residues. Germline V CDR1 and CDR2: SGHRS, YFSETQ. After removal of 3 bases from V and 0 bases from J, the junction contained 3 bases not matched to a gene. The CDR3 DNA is TGCGCCAGCAGCTCCGGACTAGCGGGGCACCAAGAGACCCAGTACTTC. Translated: CASSSGLAGHQETQYF.

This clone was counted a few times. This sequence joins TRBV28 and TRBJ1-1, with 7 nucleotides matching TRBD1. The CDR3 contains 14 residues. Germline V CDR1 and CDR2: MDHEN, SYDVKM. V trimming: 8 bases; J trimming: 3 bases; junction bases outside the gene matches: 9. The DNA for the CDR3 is TGTGCCAGCCGTCCCCCTGGGACAGACACTGAAGCTTTCTTT. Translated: CASRPPGTDTEAFF.

CDR3 nucleotides: TGTGCCAGTAGGGACAGGGGGAGAGGCTCCTACAATGAGCAGTTCTTC. It specifies CASRDRGRGSYNEQFF. The chain is built from TRBV19 and TRBJ2-1, with 10 bases matching TRBD1. The CDR3 has 16 residues. V lost 6 bases to trimming and J lost 0 bases; unmatched junction nucleotides: 5. Per the germline V gene, CDR1 is LNHDA and CDR2 is SQIVND (reference sequence).